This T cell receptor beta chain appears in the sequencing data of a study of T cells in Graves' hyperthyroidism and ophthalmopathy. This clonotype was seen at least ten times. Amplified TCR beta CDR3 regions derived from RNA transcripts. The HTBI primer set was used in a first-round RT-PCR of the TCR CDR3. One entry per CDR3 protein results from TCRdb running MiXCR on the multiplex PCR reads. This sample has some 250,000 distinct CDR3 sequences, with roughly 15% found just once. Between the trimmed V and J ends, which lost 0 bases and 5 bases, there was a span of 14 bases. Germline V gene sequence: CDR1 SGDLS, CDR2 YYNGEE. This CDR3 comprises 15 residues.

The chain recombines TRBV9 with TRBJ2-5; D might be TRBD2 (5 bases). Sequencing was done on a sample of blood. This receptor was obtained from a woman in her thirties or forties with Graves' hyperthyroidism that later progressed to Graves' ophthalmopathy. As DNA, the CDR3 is TGTGCCAGCAGCGTAGGAGGGCCTGGGTGGGAGACCCAGTACTTC. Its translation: CASSVGGPGWETQYF.